This T cell receptor beta chain was sequenced in a study of blood T cell repertoires in COVID-19. CDR3 length equals 14 residues. The germline gives CDR1 SGHRS, CDR2 YFSETQ. V trimming: 4 bases; J trimming: 2 bases; junction bases outside the gene matches: 6. Produced via immunoSEQ multiplex PCR; TCRdb's table is partial and in-frame only. The sample carries 300,000 to 400,000 clones, over 75% recorded once. Sequenced sample: PBMCs or T cells enriched from blood (not recorded which). The source of this sequence is a man younger than 40 who had recovered from COVID-19. This chain connects TRBV5-1 to TRBJ2-7; 7 positions agree with TRBD1. CDR3 sequence: CASSIRDSTYEQYF. The CDR3 DNA follows: TGCGCCAGCAGCATCCGGGACAGTACCTACGAGCAGTACTTC.